The 18 T cell receptor beta chains presented below share a single source sample, sequenced in a study of cytomegalovirus exposure and HLA in healthy donors. The PCR contained 60 Vbeta and 13 Jbeta primers. The table came from immunoSEQ multiplex PCR; TCRdb's copy has only in-frame clones and leaves some out. This repertoire comprises under 250,000 clones; its ten largest clones make up roughly 1.2%. The sequenced sample was PBMCs. These receptor sequences come from a girl aged 2 to 9 in good health and CMV-seropositive.

The chain links TRBV5-1 to TRBJ1-3; 7 bases agree with TRBD1. Unmatched junction bases numbered 7, after V lost 0 bases and J lost 7 bases. The CDR3 totals 15 residues. CDR1 is SGHRS, CDR2 YFSETQ, per germline. The CDR3 DNA reads as TGCGCCAGCAGCTTGGCGGACAGGCCTCCGAACACCATATATTTT. It codes for CASSLADRPPNTIYF.

The V call is TRBV5-5, the J call TRBJ2-7; the D gene is possibly TRBD2 (5 bases). Germline lookup yields CDR1 SGHKS and CDR2 YYEKEE (reference sequence). V lost 4 bases and J 0 bases, leaving 11 bases between the germline ends. The CDR3 spans 14 residues. The CDR3 DNA is TGTGCCAGCAGCCCTAGCTTTACCTCCTACGAGCAGTACTTC. It yields the protein CASSPSFTSYEQYF.

V usage is TRBV28 and J usage is TRBJ2-3; possible D gene TRBD2, 6 bases. Germline V gene data show CDR1 as MDHEN and CDR2 as SYDVKM. The CDR3 is 17 residues long. V lost 5 bases, J lost 1 base, and 19 bases lay in between. The DNA of the CDR3 is TGTGCCAGCAGTCAATCCGGGACTCCCCAGGGCACAGATACGCAGTATTTT. This codes for CASSQSGTPQGTDTQYF.

This chain uses TRBV5-1 with TRBJ2-5, with D perhaps matching TRBD2 (6 bases). This CDR3 comprises 13 residues. Germline V gene lookup returns CDR1 SGHRS and CDR2 YFSETQ. V lost 9 bases, J lost 7 bases, and 19 bases lay in between. The CDR3 DNA is TGCGCCACCCTAAAGAGGGAGCGGGCGACCCAGTACTTC. Amino acid sequence: CATLKRERATQYF. Drawing the rest from reference TRBV5-1 and TRBJ2-5, the complete variable domain is KAGVTQTPRYLIKTRGQQVTLSCSPISGHRSVSWYQQTPGQGLQFLFEYFSETQRNKGNFPGRFSGRQFSNSRSEMNVSTLELGDSALYLCATLKRERATQYFGPGTRLLVL.

This chain connects TRBV12-5 to TRBJ1-1; a weak D match, TRBD1 (5 bases). Germline CDR1 reads LGHNT; CDR2 reads FRNRAP. The CDR3 loop spans 14 amino acids. V was pared by 0 bases and J by 3 bases, with 8 bases between. CDR3 DNA: TGTGCTAGTGGTTTGGTCCCGGGGGACACTGAAGCTTTCTTT. Protein: CASGLVPGDTEAFF.

The chain employs TRBV2 and TRBJ2-4; tentative D call: TRBD2 (6 bases). The CDR3 is 15 residues long. V lost 3 bases and J 5 bases, leaving 14 bases between the germline ends. The V gene's germline CDR1 is SNHLY and CDR2 FYNNEI. CDR3 DNA: TGTGCCAGCAGTGACTTGGCGGGGATGGAAAACATTCAGTACTTC. This encodes CASSDLAGMENIQYF.

V gene TRBV19 combines with J gene TRBJ2-7; TRBD2 matches at 8 bases. After removal of 2 bases from V and 2 bases from J, the junction contained 11 bases not matched to a gene. CDR3 length: 17 amino acids. The germline V gene encodes CDR1 LNHDA and CDR2 SQIVND (reference sequence). CDR3 sequence: CASSITAQGGRTYEQYF. The CDR3 nucleotides are TGTGCCAGTAGTATAACGGCGCAGGGCGGGAGGACCTACGAGCAGTACTTC.

The chain has TRBV2 and TRBJ2-1; 14 positions agree with TRBD2. CDR3 length equals 16 residues. V was clipped by 6 bases and J by 2 bases; unmatched bases: 3. CDR1 is SNHLY and CDR2 is FYNNEI in the germline V gene. Here the CDR3 reads CASSVGLAGAYNEQFF. The CDR3 DNA reads as TGTGCCAGCAGCGTGGGACTAGCGGGGGCCTACAATGAGCAGTTCTTC.

V usage is TRBV5-4 and J usage is TRBJ2-2; 7 nucleotides line up with TRBD1. The CDR3 consists of 15 residues. The germline gives CDR1 SGHNT, CDR2 YYREEE (reference sequence). The V and J ends lost 3 bases and 0 bases, in that order; junction bases with no gene match: 2. The CDR3 DNA reads as TGTGCCAGCAGCTCTGGGACAGCGAACACCGGGGAGCTGTTTTTT. Its protein is CASSSGTANTGELFF.

The chain couples TRBV4-2 to TRBJ2-7; 13 nucleotides line up with TRBD2. The germline CDR1 and CDR2 sequences are LGHNA and YNFKEQ. V dropped 3 bases and J dropped 3; count of bases not matched to a gene: 5. This CDR3 has 16 residues. The CDR3 is CASSQEGLAGIYEQYF. The DNA for the CDR3 is TGTGCCAGCAGCCAGGAGGGACTAGCGGGAATCTACGAGCAGTACTTC.

The CDR3 DNA is TGCGCCAGCAGCATCCTTCCCGGGACAGGGGGCTACGAGCAGTACTTC. Its protein is CASSILPGTGGYEQYF. The chain carries TRBV5-1 and TRBJ2-7; 11 nucleotides align to TRBD1. Germline loops: CDR1 SGHRS, CDR2 YFSETQ. The CDR3 is 16 amino acids. V shed 4 bases and J 3 bases; nucleotides not matched to a gene: 9.

The chain has TRBV19 and TRBJ2-4; 7 nucleotides align to TRBD2. CDR3 length equals 16 residues. V shed 6 bases, J shed 0 bases, and the junction held 8 bases outside the gene matches. Germline V gene data show CDR1 as LNHDA and CDR2 as SQIVND (reference sequence). Written as DNA, the CDR3 is TGTGCCAGTAGAGGGAGAGCGGGGTTAGCCAAAAACATTCAGTACTTC. It yields the protein CASRGRAGLAKNIQYF.

The chain uses TRBV27 and TRBJ2-7; unclear D gene. The V and J ends lost 4 bases and 0 bases respectively, with 7 bases between them. Germline V CDR1 and CDR2: MNHEY, SMNVEV (reference sequence). The CDR3 loop spans 13 amino acids. The CDR3 nucleotides are TGTGCCAGCAGTTCACAGAGCTCCTACGAGCAGTACTTC. It specifies CASSSQSSYEQYF.

This chain links TRBV19 with TRBJ1-5, with TRBD1 matching 8 bases. The trim removed 1 base at V and 11 bases at J, leaving 13 bases unmatched. Germline loops: CDR1 LNHDA, CDR2 SQIVND (reference sequence). CDR3 length: 16 amino acids. The CDR3 DNA sequence: TGTGCCAGTAGTATAGTAGCGACAGGGGCCACAGGGGCCCAGCATTTT. Protein product: CASSIVATGATGAQHF.

J is TRBJ2-7 and V is TRBV6-5, with TRBD1 matching over 8 bases. This CDR3 contains 14 residues. CDR1 and CDR2 (germline): MNHEY, SVGAGI. V shed 6 bases, J shed 6 bases, and the junction held 10 bases outside the gene matches. The CDR3 region is CASRGTGPISEQYF. DNA for the CDR3: TGTGCCAGCAGAGGGACAGGACCGATTTCCGAGCAGTACTTC.

According to its frequency, this clone is medium-sized. The chain combines TRBV7-8 with TRBJ1-5; the match to TRBD1 covers 8 bases. The CDR3 covers 16 residues. The V gene end was trimmed by 3 bases and the J gene end by 0 bases; junction bases not matched to a gene: 4. Germline V gene sequence: CDR1 SGHVS, CDR2 FQNEAQ. Written as DNA, the CDR3 is TGTGCCAGCAGCTTGAATACAGGGGGTAGCAATCAGCCCCAGCATTTT. It translates to CASSLNTGGSNQPQHF.

This rearrangement joins TRBV28 to TRBJ2-1; 8 bases align to TRBD2. This CDR3 region has 15 residues. CDR1 MDHEN and CDR2 SYDVKM come from the germline V gene. The junction had 10 bases not matched to a gene; V was cut back by 7 bases and J by 5 bases. CDR3 region: CASTPGLVSNNEQFF. The CDR3 DNA sequence: TGTGCCAGCACCCCGGGACTAGTAAGCAACAATGAGCAGTTCTTC. The complete variable domain, with remaining parts taken from reference TRBV28 and TRBJ2-1, reads DVKVTQSSRYLVKRTGEKVFLECVQDMDHENMFWYRQDPGLGLRLIYFSYDVKMKEKGDIPEGYSVSREKKERFSLILESASTNQTSMYLCASTPGLVSNNEQFFGPGTRLTVL.

In nucleotides, the CDR3 is TGCGCCAGCAGCTTGGAGGGGGATTATGGAAACACCATATATTTT. This gives the protein CASSLEGDYGNTIYF. The chain has TRBV5-1 and TRBJ1-3, with a weak D call TRBD1 (6 bases). Germline CDR1 is SGHRS and CDR2 is YFSETQ. V was pared by 0 bases and J by 3 bases, with 10 bases between. This CDR3 is built from 15 residues.